Sequencing of this TCR beta chain was carried out in a study of CD8 T cells in Susac syndrome. General study points: TCR sequencing and HLA analysis covered a relatively small number of individuals.

Blood CD8+ and CD4+ T cells underwent high-throughput TCR beta sequencing. TEMRA cells underwent FACS enrichment and CD8+ and CD4+ T cells underwent negative isolation. On this clonotype: The antigen remains unidentified.

RNA in amounts of roughly 0.5 to 1 ug was reverse transcribed with random hexamers. The authors amplified TCR beta CDR3 across 54 Vbeta and 13 Jbeta using immunoSEQ multiplex PCR. Each CDR3 protein gets one entry after TCRdb re-called the immunoSEQ multiplex PCR reads with MiXCR. The sample lists 140,000 or so distinct CDR3 sequences, approximately 93% seen once, with 0.075% to 0.09% in the top ten. This CDR3 has 15 residues. Germline lookup yields CDR1 SGHRS and CDR2 YFSETQ. Trimming removed 1 base from V and 0 bases from J, with 11 bases in between. The sequence was collected from a human donor in good health. Sequencing was done on a sample of CD4+ T cells from PBMCs. The chain uses TRBV5-1 and TRBJ2-7; D might be TRBD2 (6 bases). CDR3 DNA sequence: TGCGCCAGCAGCTTGCTGGGGACTGCCTCCTACGAGCAGTACTTC. Protein: CASSLLGTASYEQYF.